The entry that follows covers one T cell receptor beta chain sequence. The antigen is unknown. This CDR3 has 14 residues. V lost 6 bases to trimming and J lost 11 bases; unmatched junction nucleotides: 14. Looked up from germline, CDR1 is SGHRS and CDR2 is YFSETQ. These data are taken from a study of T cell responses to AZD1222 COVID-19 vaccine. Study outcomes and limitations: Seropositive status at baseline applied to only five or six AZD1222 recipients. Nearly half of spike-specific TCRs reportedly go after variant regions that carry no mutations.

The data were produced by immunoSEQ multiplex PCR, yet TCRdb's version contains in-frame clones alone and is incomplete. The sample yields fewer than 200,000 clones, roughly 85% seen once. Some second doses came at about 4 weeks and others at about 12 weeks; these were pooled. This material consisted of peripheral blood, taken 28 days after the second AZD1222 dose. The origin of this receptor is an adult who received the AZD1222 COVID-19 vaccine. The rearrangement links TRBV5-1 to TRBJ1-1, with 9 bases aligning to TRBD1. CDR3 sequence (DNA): TGCGCCAGCAACGCAGGACAGGGGACGGGTTGGGCTTTCTTT. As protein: CASNAGQGTGWAFF.